The clone carrying this TCR beta chain was picked up many times. This CDR3 is 12 amino acids long. Trimming cost V 3 bases and J 7 bases, with 6 bases left between them. This record belongs to a study of T-cell reconstitution after alpha-beta-depleted transplantation in children. This sample's TCRbeta library carried unique molecular identifier barcodes. TCRdb reanalysed the PCR reads using MiXCR and keeps one entry per CDR3 protein. The sample includes 350,000 to 450,000 distinct CDR3 sequences, about a fifth of them seen just once. This receptor was obtained from a human donor who donated a stem cell graft to a child with acute myeloid leukemia. The genes are TRBV12-3 or TRBV12-4 and TRBJ2-2; D call uncertain. The sample in question was PBMCs from the stem cell graft donor, obtained from the stem cell graft. Here the CDR3 reads CASSFRGGELFF. The CDR3, as DNA: TGTGCCAGCAGTTTTCGAGGCGGGGAGCTGTTTTTT.